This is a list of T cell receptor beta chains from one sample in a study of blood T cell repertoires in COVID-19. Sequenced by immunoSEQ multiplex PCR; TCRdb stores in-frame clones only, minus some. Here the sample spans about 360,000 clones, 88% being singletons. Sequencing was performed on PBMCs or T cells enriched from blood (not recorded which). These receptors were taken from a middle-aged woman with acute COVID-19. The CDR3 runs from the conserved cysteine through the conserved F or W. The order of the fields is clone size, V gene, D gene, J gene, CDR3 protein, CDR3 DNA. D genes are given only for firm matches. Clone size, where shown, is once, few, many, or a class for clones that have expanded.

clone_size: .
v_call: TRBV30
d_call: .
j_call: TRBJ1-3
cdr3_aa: CAWTFVASGNTIYF
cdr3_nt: TGTGCCTGGACCTTCGTGGCCTCTGGAAACACCATATATTTT

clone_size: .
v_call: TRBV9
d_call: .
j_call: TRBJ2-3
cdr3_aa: CASSVGRGAILDTQYF
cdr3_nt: TGTGCCAGCAGCGTAGGCCGGGGGGCCATTTTAGATACGCAGTATTTT

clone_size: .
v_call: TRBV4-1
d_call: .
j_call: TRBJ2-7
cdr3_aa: CASSQRGVGHEQYF
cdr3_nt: TGCGCCAGCAGCCAAAGGGGTGTCGGGCACGAGCAGTACTTC

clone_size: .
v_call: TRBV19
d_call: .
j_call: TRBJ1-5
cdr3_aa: CASSTGFNQPQHF
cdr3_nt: TGTGCCAGTAGTACAGGTTTCAATCAGCCCCAGCATTTT

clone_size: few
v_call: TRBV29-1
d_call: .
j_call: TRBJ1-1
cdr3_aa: CSVELNEPGVRTEAFF
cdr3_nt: TGCAGCGTTGAACTGAATGAACCCGGGGTAAGGACTGAAGCTTTCTTT

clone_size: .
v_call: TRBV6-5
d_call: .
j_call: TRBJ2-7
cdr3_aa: CASSYSPRAAEQYF
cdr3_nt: TGTGCCAGCAGTTACTCCCCCAGGGCTGCCGAGCAGTACTTC

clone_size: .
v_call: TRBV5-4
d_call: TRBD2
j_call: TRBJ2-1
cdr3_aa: CASSPSGGGSSSYNEQFF
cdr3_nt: TGTGCCAGCAGCCCCTCCGGGGGGGGATCGAGCTCCTACAATGAGCAGTTCTTC

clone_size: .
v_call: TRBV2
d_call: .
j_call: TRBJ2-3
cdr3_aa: CASSDDRTTQYF
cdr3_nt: TGTGCCAGCAGTGACGACCGGACAACGCAGTATTTT

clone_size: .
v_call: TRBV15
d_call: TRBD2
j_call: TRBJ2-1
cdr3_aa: CATSRVGSGRPYNEQFF
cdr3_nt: TGTGCCACCAGCAGAGTGGGTAGCGGGCGACCCTACAATGAGCAGTTCTTC

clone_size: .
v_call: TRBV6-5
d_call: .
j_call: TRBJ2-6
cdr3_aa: CASAARGGANVLTF
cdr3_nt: TGTGCCAGCGCCGCTAGAGGCGGGGCCAACGTCCTGACTTTC

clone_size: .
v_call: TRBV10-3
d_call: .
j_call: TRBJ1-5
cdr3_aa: CAISESPGDQPQHF
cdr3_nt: TGTGCCATCAGTGAGTCCCCAGGGGATCAGCCCCAGCATTTT

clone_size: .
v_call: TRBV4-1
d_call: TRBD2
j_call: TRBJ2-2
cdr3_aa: CASSQDASGGSNTGELFF
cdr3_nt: TGCGCCAGCAGCCAAGATGCTAGCGGGGGCTCGAACACCGGGGAGCTGTTTTTT

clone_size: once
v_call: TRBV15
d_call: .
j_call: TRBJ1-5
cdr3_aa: CATSPRSLSNQPQHF
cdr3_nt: TGTGCCACCAGCCCCCGGTCTTTGAGCAATCAGCCCCAGCATTTT

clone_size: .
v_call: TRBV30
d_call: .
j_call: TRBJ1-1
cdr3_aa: CAWRATDYTEAFF
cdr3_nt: TGTGCCTGGAGGGCAACAGATTACACTGAAGCTTTCTTT

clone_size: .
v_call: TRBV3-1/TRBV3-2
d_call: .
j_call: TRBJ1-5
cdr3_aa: CASSQDPGFQPQHF
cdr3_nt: TGTGCCAGCAGCCAAGATCCGGGTTTCCAGCCCCAGCATTTT

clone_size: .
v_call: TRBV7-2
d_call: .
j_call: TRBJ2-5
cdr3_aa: CASSRDNQETQYF
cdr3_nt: TGTGCCAGCAGCCGGGACAACCAAGAGACCCAGTACTTC

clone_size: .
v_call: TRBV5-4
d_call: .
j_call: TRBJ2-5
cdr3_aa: CASSGGGKQETQYF
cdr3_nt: TGTGCCAGCAGCGGAGGAGGGAAACAAGAGACCCAGTACTTC

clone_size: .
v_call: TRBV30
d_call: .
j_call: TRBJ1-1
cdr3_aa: CAWNTGQNTEAFF
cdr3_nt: TGTGCCTGGAATACTGGACAGAACACTGAAGCTTTCTTT

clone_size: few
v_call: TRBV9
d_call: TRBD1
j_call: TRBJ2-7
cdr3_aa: CASSVTGWGEQYF
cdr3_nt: TGTGCCAGCAGCGTGACAGGGTGGGGCGAGCAGTACTTC

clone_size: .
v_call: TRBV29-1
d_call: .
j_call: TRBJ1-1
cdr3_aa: CSVIGGIGNTEAFF
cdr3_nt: TGCAGCGTTATCGGGGGAATAGGGAACACTGAAGCTTTCTTT

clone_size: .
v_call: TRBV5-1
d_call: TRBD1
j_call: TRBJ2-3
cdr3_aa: CASSLRTGVMPDTQYF
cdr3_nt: TGCGCCAGCAGCCTCCGGACAGGGGTGATGCCAGATACGCAGTATTTT

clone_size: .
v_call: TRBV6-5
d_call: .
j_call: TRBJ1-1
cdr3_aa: CAHWPRGNTEAFF
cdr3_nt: TGTGCCCACTGGCCCCGAGGGAACACTGAAGCTTTCTTT

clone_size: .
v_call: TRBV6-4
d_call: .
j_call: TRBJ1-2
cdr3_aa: CASSASGRYGYTF
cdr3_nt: TGTGCCAGCAGTGCGTCAGGCCGCTATGGCTACACCTTC

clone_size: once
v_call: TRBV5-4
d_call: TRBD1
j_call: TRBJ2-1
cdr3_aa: CASSTGQGLYNEQFF
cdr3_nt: TGTGCCAGCAGCACGGGACAGGGGCTGTACAATGAGCAGTTCTTC

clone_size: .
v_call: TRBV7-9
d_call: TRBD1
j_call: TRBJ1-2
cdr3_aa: CASSRTGGGGYTF
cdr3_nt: TGTGCCAGCAGCCGGACAGGGGGTGGTGGCTACACCTTC

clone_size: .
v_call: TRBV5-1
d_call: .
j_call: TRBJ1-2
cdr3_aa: CASSLGDGSYTF
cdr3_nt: TGCGCCAGCAGCTTGGGAGATGGTAGCTACACCTTC

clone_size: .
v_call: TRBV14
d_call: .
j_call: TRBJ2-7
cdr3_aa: CASSLRGALREQYF
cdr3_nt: TGTGCCAGCAGCCTACGGGGGGCCCTTCGCGAGCAGTACTTC

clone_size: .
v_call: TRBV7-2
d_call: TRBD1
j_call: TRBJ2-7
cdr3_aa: CASSLQGASHEQYF
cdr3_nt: TGTGCCAGCAGCCTACAGGGGGCTTCCCACGAGCAGTACTTC

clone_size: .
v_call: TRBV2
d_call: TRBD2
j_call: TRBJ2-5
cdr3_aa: CASRGSSGGRETQYF
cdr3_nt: TGTGCCAGCAGGGGTAGTAGCGGGGGGCGTGAGACCCAGTACTTC

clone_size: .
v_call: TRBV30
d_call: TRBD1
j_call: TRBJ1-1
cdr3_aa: CAWSVGTENTEAFF
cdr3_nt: TGTGCCTGGAGTGTCGGGACAGAGAACACTGAAGCTTTCTTT

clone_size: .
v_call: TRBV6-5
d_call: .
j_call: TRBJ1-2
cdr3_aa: CASSLDISYGYTF
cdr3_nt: TGTGCCAGCAGCCTGGACATTAGCTATGGCTACACCTTC

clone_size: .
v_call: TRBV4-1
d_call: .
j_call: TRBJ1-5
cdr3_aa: CASSQARGLHQPQHF
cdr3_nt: TGCGCCAGCAGCCAAGCCAGGGGTCTTCATCAGCCCCAGCATTTT

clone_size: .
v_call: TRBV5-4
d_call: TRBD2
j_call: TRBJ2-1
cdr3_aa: CASSSGTREYNEQFF
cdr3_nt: TGTGCCAGCAGCTCCGGGACTAGGGAGTACAATGAGCAGTTCTTC

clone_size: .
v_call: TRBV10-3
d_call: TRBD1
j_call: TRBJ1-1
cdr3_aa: CAAAGTGGTEAFF
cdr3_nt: TGTGCCGCAGCCGGGACAGGGGGCACTGAAGCTTTCTTT